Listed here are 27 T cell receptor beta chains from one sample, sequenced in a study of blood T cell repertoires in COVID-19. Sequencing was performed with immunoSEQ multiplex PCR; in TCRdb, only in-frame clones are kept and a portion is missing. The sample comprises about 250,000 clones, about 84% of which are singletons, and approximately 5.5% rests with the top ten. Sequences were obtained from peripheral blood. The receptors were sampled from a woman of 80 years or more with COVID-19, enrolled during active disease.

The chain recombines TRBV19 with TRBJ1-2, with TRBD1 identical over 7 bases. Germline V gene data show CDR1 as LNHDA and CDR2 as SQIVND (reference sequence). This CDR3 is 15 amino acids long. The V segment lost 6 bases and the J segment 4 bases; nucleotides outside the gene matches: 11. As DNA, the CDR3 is TGTGCCAGTAGATCTCGACAGGGTATGGCCTATGGCTACACCTTC. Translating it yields CASRSRQGMAYGYTF.

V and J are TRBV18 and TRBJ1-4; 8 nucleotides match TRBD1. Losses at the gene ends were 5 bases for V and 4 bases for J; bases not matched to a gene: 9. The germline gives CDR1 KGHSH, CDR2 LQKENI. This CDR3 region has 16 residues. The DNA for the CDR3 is TGTGCCAGCTCATCGTCTTGGACAGGGCTTAATGAAAAACTGTTTTTT. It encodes CASSSSWTGLNEKLFF.

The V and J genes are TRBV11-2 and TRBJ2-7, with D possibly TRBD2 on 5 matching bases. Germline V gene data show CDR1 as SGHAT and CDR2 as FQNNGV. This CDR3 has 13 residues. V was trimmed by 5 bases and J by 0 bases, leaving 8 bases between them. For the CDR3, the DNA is TGTGCCAGCAGCGTAACTAGCTCCTACGAGCAGTACGTC. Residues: CASSVTSSYEQYV.

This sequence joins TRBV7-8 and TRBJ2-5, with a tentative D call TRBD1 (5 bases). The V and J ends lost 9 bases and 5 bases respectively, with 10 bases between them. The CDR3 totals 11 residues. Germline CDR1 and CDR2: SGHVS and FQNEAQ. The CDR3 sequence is CASARGETQYF. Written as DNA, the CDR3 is TGTGCCAGTGCTAGGGGCGAGACCCAGTACTTC. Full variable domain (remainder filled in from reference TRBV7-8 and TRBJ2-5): GAGVSQSPRYKVAKRGQDVALRCDPISGHVSLFWYQQALGQGPEFLTYFQNEAQLDKSGLPSDRFFAERPEGSVSTLKIQRTQQEDSAVYLCASARGETQYFGPGTRLLVL.

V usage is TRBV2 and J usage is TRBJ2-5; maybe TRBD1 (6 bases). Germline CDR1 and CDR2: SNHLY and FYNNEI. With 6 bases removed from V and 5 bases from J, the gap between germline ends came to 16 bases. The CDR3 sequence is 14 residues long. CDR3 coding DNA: TGTGCCAGCAGGGCCACAGGGACGGGGGAGACCCAGTACTTC. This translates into CASRATGTGETQYF. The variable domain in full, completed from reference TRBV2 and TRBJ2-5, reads EPEVTQTPSHQVTQMGQEVILRCVPISNHLYFYWYRQILGQKVEFLVSFYNNEISEKSEIFDDQFSVERPDGSNFTLKIRSTKLEDSAMYFCASRATGTGETQYFGPGTRLLVL.

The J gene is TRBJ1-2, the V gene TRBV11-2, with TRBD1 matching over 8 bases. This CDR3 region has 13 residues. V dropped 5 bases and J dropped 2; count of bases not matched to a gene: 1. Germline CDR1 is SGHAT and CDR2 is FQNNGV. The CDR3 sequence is CASSRTGNYGYTF. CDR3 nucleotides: TGTGCCAGCAGCCGGACAGGGAACTATGGCTACACCTTC.

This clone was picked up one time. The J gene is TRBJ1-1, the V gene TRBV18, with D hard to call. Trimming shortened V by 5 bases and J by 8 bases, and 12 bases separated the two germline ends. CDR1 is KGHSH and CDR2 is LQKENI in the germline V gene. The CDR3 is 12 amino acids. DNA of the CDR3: TGTGCCAGCTCATCAATTGTGGCCGAAGCTTTCTTT. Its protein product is CASSSIVAEAFF.

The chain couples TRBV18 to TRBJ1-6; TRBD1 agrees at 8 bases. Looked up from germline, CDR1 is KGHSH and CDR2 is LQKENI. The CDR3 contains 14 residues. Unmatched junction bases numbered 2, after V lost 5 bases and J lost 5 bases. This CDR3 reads CASSRGQDNSPLHF. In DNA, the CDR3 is TGTGCCAGCTCAAGGGGACAGGATAATTCACCCCTCCACTTT.

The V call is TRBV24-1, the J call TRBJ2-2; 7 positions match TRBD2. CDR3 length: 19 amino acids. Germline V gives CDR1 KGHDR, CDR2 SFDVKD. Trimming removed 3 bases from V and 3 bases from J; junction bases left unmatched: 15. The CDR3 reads CATSDPSLGGKMYTGELFF. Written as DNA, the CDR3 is TGTGCCACCAGTGATCCCTCCTTGGGGGGGAAGATGTACACCGGGGAGCTGTTTTTT.

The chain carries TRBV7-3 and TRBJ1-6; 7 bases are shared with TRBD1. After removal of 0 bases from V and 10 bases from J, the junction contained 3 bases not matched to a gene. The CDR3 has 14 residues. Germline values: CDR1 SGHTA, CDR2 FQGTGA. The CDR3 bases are TGTGCCAGCAGCTTAACACCAGGGGGGTCACCCCTCCACTTT. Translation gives CASSLTPGGSPLHF.

DNA of the CDR3: TGCGCCAGCAGCGTGGACAGTACTAACTATGGCTACACCTTC. It codes for CASSVDSTNYGYTF. The chain links TRBV5-1 to TRBJ1-2; weak D call: TRBD1 (6 bases). Deletions cut 4 bases from V and 0 bases from J, with 10 bases between. CDR1 is SGHRS, CDR2 YFSETQ, per germline. The CDR3 length is 14 residues.

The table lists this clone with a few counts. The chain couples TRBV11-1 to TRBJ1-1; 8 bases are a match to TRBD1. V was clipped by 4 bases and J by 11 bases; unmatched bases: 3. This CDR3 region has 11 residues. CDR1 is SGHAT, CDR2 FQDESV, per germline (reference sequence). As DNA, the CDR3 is TGTGCCAGCAGCTCCCAGGGGGCCGCTTTCTTT. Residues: CASSSQGAAFF. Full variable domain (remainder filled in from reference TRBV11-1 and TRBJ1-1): EAEVAQSPRYKITEKSQAVAFWCDPISGHATLYWYRQILGQGPELLVQFQDESVVDDSQLPKDRFSAERLKGVDSTLKIQPAELGDSAMYLCASSSQGAAFFGQGTRLTVV.

CDR3 loop: CASSGQGSETQYF. The CDR3 DNA reads as TGTGCCAGCTCAGGACAGGGTTCGGAGACCCAGTACTTC. The V call is TRBV18, the J call TRBJ2-5; 8 bases map to TRBD1. Trimming removed 5 bases from V and 5 bases from J; junction bases left unmatched: 4. CDR3 size: 13 residues. Germline V CDR1 and CDR2: KGHSH, LQKENI.

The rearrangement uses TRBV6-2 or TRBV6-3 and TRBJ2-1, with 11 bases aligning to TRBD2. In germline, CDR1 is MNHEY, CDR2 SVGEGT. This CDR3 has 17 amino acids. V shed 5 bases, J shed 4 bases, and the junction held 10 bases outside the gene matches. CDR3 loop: CASSPPGLAAYYNEQFF. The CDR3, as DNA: TGTGCCAGCAGTCCACCGGGACTAGCGGCTTATTACAATGAGCAGTTCTTC.

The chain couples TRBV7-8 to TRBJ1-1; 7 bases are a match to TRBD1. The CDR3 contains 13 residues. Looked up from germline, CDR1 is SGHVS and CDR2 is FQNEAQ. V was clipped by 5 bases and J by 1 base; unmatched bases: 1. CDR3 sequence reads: CASSPGGNTEAFF. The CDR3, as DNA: TGTGCCAGCAGCCCAGGGGGGAACACTGAAGCTTTCTTT. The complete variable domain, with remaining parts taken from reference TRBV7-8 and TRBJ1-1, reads GAGVSQSPRYKVAKRGQDVALRCDPISGHVSLFWYQQALGQGPEFLTYFQNEAQLDKSGLPSDRFFAERPEGSVSTLKIQRTQQEDSAVYLCASSPGGNTEAFFGQGTRLTVV.

The CDR3 DNA is TGTGCCAGCAGACCCCGGGACTCGTTCTGTAGCACAGATACGCAGTATTTT. Its protein is CASRPRDSFCSTDTQYF. The V gene is TRBV11-3, the J gene TRBJ2-3, with D maybe TRBD2 (6 bases). The CDR3 totals 17 residues. The germline V and J ends were trimmed by 6 bases and 0 bases, with 19 bases remaining between them. Germline V gives CDR1 SGHNT, CDR2 YENEEA.

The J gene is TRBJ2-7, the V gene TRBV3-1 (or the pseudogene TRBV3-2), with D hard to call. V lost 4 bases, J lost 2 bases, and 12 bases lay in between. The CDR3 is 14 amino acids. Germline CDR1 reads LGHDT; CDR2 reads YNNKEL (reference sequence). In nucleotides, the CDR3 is TGTGCCAGCAGCCTACGGCCGGGTGCCTACGAGCAGTACTTC. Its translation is CASSLRPGAYEQYF.

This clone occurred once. The CDR3 coding sequence is TGCAGCGTTGGGTCTAGCGGGGGGCGGGAGACCCAGTACTTC. It is translated as CSVGSSGGRETQYF. The chain uses TRBV29-1 and TRBJ2-5, with 11 bases lining up with TRBD2. Germline lookup yields CDR1 SQVTM and CDR2 ANQGSEA. The ends lost 4 bases at V and 5 bases at J; junction bases unmatched: 6. The CDR3 sequence is 14 residues long. The full variable domain, with the rest looked up from reference TRBV29-1 and TRBJ2-5, is SAVISQKPSRDICQRGTSLTIQCQVDSQVTMMFWYRQQPGQSLTLIATANQGSEATYESGFVIDKFPISRPNLTFSTLTVSNMSPEDSSIYLCSVGSSGGRETQYFGPGTRLLVL.

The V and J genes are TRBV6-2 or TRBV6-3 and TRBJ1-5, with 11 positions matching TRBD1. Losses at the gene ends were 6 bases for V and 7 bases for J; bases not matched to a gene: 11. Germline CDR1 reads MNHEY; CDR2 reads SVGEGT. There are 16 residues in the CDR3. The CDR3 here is CASSPQGQGVRQPQHF. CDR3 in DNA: TGTGCCAGCAGCCCTCAGGGACAGGGGGTCCGGCAGCCCCAGCATTTT.

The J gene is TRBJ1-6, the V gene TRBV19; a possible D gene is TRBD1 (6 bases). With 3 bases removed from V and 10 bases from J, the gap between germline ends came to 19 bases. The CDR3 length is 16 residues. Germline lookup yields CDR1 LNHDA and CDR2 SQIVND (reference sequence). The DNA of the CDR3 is TGTGCCAGTAGTATGGGGGCCGCCAGAGGAGGATCACCCCTCCACTTT. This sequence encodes CASSMGAARGGSPLHF.

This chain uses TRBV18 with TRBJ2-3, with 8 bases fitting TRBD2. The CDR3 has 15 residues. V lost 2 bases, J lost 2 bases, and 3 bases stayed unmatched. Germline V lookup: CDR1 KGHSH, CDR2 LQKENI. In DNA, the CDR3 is TGTGCCAGCTCACCAAGCGGGGGCTTCACAGATACGCAGTATTTT. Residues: CASSPSGGFTDTQYF.

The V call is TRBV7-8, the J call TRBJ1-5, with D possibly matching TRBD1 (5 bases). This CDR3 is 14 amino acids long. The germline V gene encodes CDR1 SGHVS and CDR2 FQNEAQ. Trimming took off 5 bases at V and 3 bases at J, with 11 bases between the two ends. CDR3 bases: TGTGCCAGCAGCAGGGGTGGGGTCAATCAGCCCCAGCATTTT. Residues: CASSRGGVNQPQHF.

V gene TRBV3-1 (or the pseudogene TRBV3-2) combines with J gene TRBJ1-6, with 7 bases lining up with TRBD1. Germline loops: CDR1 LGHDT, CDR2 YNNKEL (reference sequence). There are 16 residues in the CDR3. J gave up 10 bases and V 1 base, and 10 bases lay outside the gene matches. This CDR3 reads CASSQVRRQGESPLHF. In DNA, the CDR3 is TGTGCCAGCAGCCAAGTTAGGAGACAGGGTGAATCACCCCTCCACTTT.

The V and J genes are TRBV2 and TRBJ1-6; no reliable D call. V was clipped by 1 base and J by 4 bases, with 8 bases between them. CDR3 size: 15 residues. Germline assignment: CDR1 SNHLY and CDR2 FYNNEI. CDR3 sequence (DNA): TGTGCCAGCAGTGAAGAACGGTATTATAATTCACCCCTCCACTTT. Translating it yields CASSEERYYNSPLHF.

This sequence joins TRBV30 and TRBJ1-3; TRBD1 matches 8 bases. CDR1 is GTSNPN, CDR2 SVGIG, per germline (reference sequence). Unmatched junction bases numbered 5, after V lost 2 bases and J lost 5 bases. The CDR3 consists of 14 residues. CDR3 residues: CAWSQSRGRNTIYF. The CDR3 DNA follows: TGTGCCTGGAGTCAGTCCAGGGGGCGAAACACCATATATTTT.

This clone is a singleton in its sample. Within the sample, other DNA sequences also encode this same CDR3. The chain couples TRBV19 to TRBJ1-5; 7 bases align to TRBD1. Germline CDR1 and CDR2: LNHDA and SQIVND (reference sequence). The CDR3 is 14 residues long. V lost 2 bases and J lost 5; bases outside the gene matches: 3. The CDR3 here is CASSIWTGDQPQHF. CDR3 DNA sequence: TGTGCCAGTAGTATATGGACAGGTGATCAGCCCCAGCATTTT. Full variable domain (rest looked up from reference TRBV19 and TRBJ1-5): DGGITQSPKYLFRKEGQNVTLSCEQNLNHDAMYWYRQDPGQGLRLIYYSQIVNDFQKGDIAEGYSVSREKKESFPLTVTSAQKNPTAFYLCASSIWTGDQPQHFGDGTRLSIL.

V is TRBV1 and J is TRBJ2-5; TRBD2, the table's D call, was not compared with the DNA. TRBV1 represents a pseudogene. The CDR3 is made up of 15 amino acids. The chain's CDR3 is CTSSRPGSGQETQYF. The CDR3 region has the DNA TGCACCAGCAGCCGCCCGGGGAGCGGACAAGAGACCCAGTACTTC.